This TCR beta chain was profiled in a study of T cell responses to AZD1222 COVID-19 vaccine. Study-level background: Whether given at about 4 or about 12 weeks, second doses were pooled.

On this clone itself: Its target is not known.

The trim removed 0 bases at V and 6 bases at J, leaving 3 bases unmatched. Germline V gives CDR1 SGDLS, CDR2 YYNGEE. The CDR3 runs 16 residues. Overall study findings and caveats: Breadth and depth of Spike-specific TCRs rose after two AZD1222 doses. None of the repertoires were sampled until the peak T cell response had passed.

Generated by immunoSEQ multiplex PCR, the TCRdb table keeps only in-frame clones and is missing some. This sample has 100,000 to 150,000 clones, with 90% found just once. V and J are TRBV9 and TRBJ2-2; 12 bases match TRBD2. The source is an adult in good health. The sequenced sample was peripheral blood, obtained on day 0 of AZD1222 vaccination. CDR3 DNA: TGTGCCAGCAGCGTAGCTACTAGCGGGGGGCCCGGGGAGCTGTTTTTT. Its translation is CASSVATSGGPGELFF.